The 9 T cell receptor beta chains given below trace back to one sample, sequenced in a study of Ad26.COV2.S vaccination and SARS-CoV-2 variants. Treatment defined: roughly 19 received Ad26.COV2.S at low or high dose, single or two shots; roughly 5 received placebo; per-sample allocation not given. Sampling was done on day 63 after the first vaccine or placebo injection. TCRdb keeps only in-frame clones here, not all; method: immunoSEQ multiplex PCR. The data contain about 350,000 clones, roughly 90% of them seen just once; the ten biggest clones take up roughly 5%. The input for sequencing was peripheral blood, taken in a trial of Ad26.COV2.S vaccine versus placebo. These receptors all come from a person aged 18 to 65 who received the Ad26.COV2.S COVID-19 vaccine or a placebo.

V is TRBV3-1 (or the pseudogene TRBV3-2) and J is TRBJ2-7; TRBD1 matches 9 bases. J lost 6 bases, V lost 2 bases, and 5 bases had no gene match. The CDR3 has 14 amino acids. Germline V lookup: CDR1 LGHDT, CDR2 YNNKEL (reference sequence). CDR3 nucleotides: TGTGCCAGCAGCCAAAATACAGGGGGCGGCGAGCAGTACTTC. It translates to CASSQNTGGGEQYF.

The V gene is TRBV7-9, the J gene TRBJ2-3; 14 bases are shared with TRBD2. With 5 bases clipped from V and 4 bases from J, the junction kept 2 bases outside the gene matches. CDR1 is SEHNR and CDR2 is FQNEAQ in the germline V gene (reference sequence). This CDR3 has 15 residues. CDR3 protein: CASSPGLAGADTQYF. CDR3 DNA sequence: TGTGCCAGCAGCCCGGGACTAGCGGGAGCAGATACGCAGTATTTT.

The rearrangement joins TRBV4-3 to TRBJ1-6, with 9 bases fitting TRBD1. With 4 bases clipped from V and 0 bases from J, the junction kept 13 bases outside the gene matches. The CDR3 has 20 residues. The germline CDR1 and CDR2 sequences are LGHNA and YSLEER. The CDR3 DNA reads TGCGCCAGCAGCCTCGGGGGGACAGGGCAGTTGAGCTCCTATAATTCACCCCTCCACTTT. Translated: CASSLGGTGQLSSYNSPLHF.

The V call is TRBV10-3, the J call TRBJ2-3, with 7 positions matching TRBD2. CDR1 is ENHRY and CDR2 is SYGVKD in the germline V gene. With 8 bases clipped from V and 2 bases from J, the junction kept 10 bases outside the gene matches. CDR3 length equals 15 residues. CDR3 coding DNA: TGTGCCATCCGGGGACGCGGGGGACCCACAGATACGCAGTATTTT. Amino acids: CAIRGRGGPTDTQYF.

This chain connects TRBV18 to TRBJ1-1; no clear D gene. The CDR3 contains 12 residues. Deletions cut 2 bases from V and 3 bases from J, with 4 bases between. In germline, CDR1 is KGHSH, CDR2 LQKENI. Written as DNA, the CDR3 is TGTGCCAGCTCACCAAGCGACACTGAAGCTTTCTTT. This codes for CASSPSDTEAFF.

V gene TRBV7-2 combines with J gene TRBJ1-1; tentatively, D is TRBD1 (6 bases). Germline CDR1 and CDR2: SGHTA and FQGNSA. The V end was cut by 6 bases, the J end by 1 base, with 12 bases between. The CDR3 has 14 amino acids. CDR3: CASRQGSRNTEAFF. In nucleotides, the CDR3 is TGTGCCAGCAGACAGGGCTCCAGGAACACTGAAGCTTTCTTT. Complete variable domain (other parts from reference TRBV7-2 and TRBJ1-1): GAGVSQSPSNKVTEKGKDVELRCDPISGHTALYWYRQSLGQGLEFLIYFQGNSAPDKSGLPSDRFSAERTGGSVSTLTIQRTQQEDSAVYLCASRQGSRNTEAFFGQGTRLTVV.

V is TRBV7-2 and J is TRBJ1-6; no clear D. The CDR3 covers 15 residues. V was clipped by 5 bases and J by 7 bases, with 15 bases between them. Germline CDR1 SGHTA, CDR2 FQGNSA. Here the CDR3 reads CASSRQRVGNSPLHF. As DNA, the CDR3 is TGTGCCAGCAGCCGGCAGAGGGTTGGGAATTCACCCCTCCACTTT.

The chain recombines TRBV15 with TRBJ1-2, with TRBD1 matching 9 bases. The CDR3 totals 15 residues. V was pared by 0 bases and J by 8 bases, with 7 bases of the junction left unmatched. Germline loops: CDR1 LNHNV, CDR2 YYDKDF (reference sequence). DNA of the CDR3: TGTGCCACCAGCAGAGATCTGGGACAGGGCCCGGGCTACACCTTC. This translates into CATSRDLGQGPGYTF.

This chain uses TRBV5-5 with TRBJ2-1; D is undetermined. The CDR3 has 17 residues. V dropped 1 base and J dropped 0 bases, with 14 bases sitting between them. In germline, CDR1 is SGHKS, CDR2 YYEKEE (reference sequence). The CDR3 sequence is CASSLFPLSSSYNEQFF. The CDR3 DNA reads TGTGCCAGCAGCTTGTTTCCGCTATCCAGCTCCTACAATGAGCAGTTCTTC.